This T cell receptor (beta chain) was identified in a study of T-cell memory formation after mild COVID-19. Turning to the study itself: Largely donor-specific TCR clusters were found.

This clonotype showed up just a few times. Its antigen is unidentified. Study results and limitations: Clones shrinking from day 15 to 85 showed even CD4/CD8 mixes; later expanders tilted CD4+. Second-wave clones reaching peak frequency on day 37 lacked confirmed SARS-CoV-2 specificity.

cDNA libraries for TCR alpha and TCR beta, carrying sample barcodes and UMIs, came from 5'RACE with constant-segment primers. From the 5' RACE reads, TCRdb called clonotypes with MiXCR, one entry per CDR3 protein. The sample lists under 110,000 distinct CDR3 sequences, around 15% occurring once. Germline CDR1 is MNHEY and CDR2 is SVGAGI. CDR3 length equals 11 residues. V lost 5 bases, J lost 10 bases, and 9 bases lay in between. The TCR sequence derives from an adult woman who had mild COVID-19 (a few samples of this study predate the infection). Cell type and time point are not known. The sequencing sample was made of PBMCs or a T cell subset sorted from them (not recorded which). This rearrangement joins TRBV6-5 to TRBJ2-1, with D possibly being TRBD1 or TRBD2 (5 bases each). CDR3 DNA sequence: TGTGCCAGCAGTGGGGGTTTCGAGCAGTTCTTC. This gives the protein CASSGGFEQFF.